This is a list of T cell receptor beta chains from one sample in a study of blood T cell repertoires in COVID-19. Profiling relied on immunoSEQ multiplex PCR, and the TCRdb table lists in-frame clones only, not all of them. The sample has 70,000 to 95,000 clones, 80% to 90% seen once. Sequenced input: peripheral blood. Source of these receptors: a middle-aged man with active COVID-19. Both conserved end residues are part of each CDR3. D genes are given only for firm matches. Where a row states a size, it is once, few, many or the class of an expanded clone; other rows omit it.

d_gene	v_gene	j_gene	abundance	CDR3nt	CDR3aa
-	TRBV5-1	TRBJ1-1	-	TGCGCCAGCAGCCCAGGGTATACTGAAGCTTTCTTT	CASSPGYTEAFF
-	TRBV5-4	TRBJ2-7	-	TGTGCCAGCAGCTTGGAACAGGCATCCTACGAGCAGTACTTC	CASSLEQASYEQYF
-	TRBV6-5	TRBJ1-1	-	TGTGCCACCCTGAGGGGGAGCCCGGCCACTGAAGCTTTCTTT	CATLRGSPATEAFF
-	TRBV7-3	TRBJ2-2	-	TGTGCCAGCAGCTTAACTAAAAGCGGGCTCGGTACGAACACCGGGGAGCTGTTTTTT	CASSLTKSGLGTNTGELFF
-	TRBV19	TRBJ1-1	few	TGTGCCAGTAGGGCGAGGGCCACCTCTTTGAACACTGAAGCTTTCTTT	CASRARATSLNTEAFF
-	TRBV12-3/TRBV12-4	TRBJ2-6	-	TGTGCCAGCAGTTTACAGGTAGGCGACGTCCTGACTTTC	CASSLQVGDVLTF
TRBD1	TRBV28	TRBJ1-6	-	TGTGCCAGCAGTTCTCCTGGGACAGGGGGAAATTCACCCCTCCACTTT	CASSSPGTGGNSPLHF
-	TRBV7-8	TRBJ1-2	-	TGTGCCAGCAGCTTAGACTCTAACTATGGCTACACCTTC	CASSLDSNYGYTF
TRBD1	TRBV19	TRBJ1-2	-	TGTGCCAGTAGTAAGGGACAGGGGGCGAATGGCTACACCTTC	CASSKGQGANGYTF
TRBD1	TRBV19	TRBJ1-1	once	TGTGCCAGTAGGACCAGGGGGAGTAACCCTGAAGCTTTCTTT	CASRTRGSNPEAFF
TRBD2	TRBV5-1	TRBJ2-1	-	TGCGCCAGCAGCTCCGAACCAGCGGGAGCATATGAGCAGTTCTTC	CASSSEPAGAYEQFF
TRBD2	TRBV29-1	TRBJ2-3	-	TGCAGCGTTGTGGGACTAGCGGGAATTGTTACAGATACGCAGTATTTT	CSVVGLAGIVTDTQYF
-	TRBV6-1	TRBJ2-5	-	TGTGCCAGCAGTGACCCCGGGACACCGGAGAGGGAGACCCAGTACTTC	CASSDPGTPERETQYF
TRBD1	TRBV3-1/TRBV3-2	TRBJ2-7	-	TGTGCCAGCAGCCTACAGGGGGCCAGCTCCTACGAGCAGTACTTC	CASSLQGASSYEQYF
TRBD1	TRBV11-2	TRBJ1-1	-	TGTGCCAGCAGCTCGGGACAGGGGAACTCTGAAGCTTTCTTT	CASSSGQGNSEAFF
TRBD2	TRBV3-1/TRBV3-2	TRBJ2-7	-	TGTGCCAGCAGCGGAGCTAGCGGGGGCCCCTACGAGCAGTACTTC	CASSGASGGPYEQYF
-	TRBV9	TRBJ1-4	-	TGTGCCAGCAGCAGACATCCAGGGGAAAGGCGAAAAACCCTGTTTTTT	CASSRHPGERRKTLFF
TRBD1	TRBV19	TRBJ1-1	-	TGTGCCAGTAGTATTGCCGGGACAGGGAGTACCATGAACACTGAAGCTTTCTTT	CASSIAGTGSTMNTEAFF
TRBD1	TRBV6-5	TRBJ1-2	-	TGTGCCAGCAGTTACGGACCCCAGGGGGGCTATGGCTACACCTTC	CASSYGPQGGYGYTF
-	TRBV21-1	TRBJ2-3	-	TGTGCCAGCAGCAAAGCGGGACAGGGTCTTAGGGAGTACCGCACAGATACGCAGTATTTT	CASSKAGQGLREYRTDTQYF
-	TRBV6-2/TRBV6-3	TRBJ1-1	-	TGTGCCAGCAGTTACTCGAACGTGTGGAGTGGAACTGAAGCTTTCTTT	CASSYSNVWSGTEAFF
-	TRBV7-9	TRBJ1-3	-	TGTGCCAGCAGCTTAAATCAGGGGCTAGAAAACACCATATATTTT	CASSLNQGLENTIYF
-	TRBV6-2/TRBV6-3	TRBJ2-3	-	TGTGCCAGCAGTTCGGGACAACCTAGCACAGATACGCAGTATTTT	CASSSGQPSTDTQYF
TRBD1	TRBV5-1	TRBJ1-2	-	TGCGCCAGCAGCGAAAGGACAGGTGGAGGAAAGGGCTACACCTTC	CASSERTGGGKGYTF
-	TRBV5-5	TRBJ1-1	-	TGTGCCAGCAGCTTGACAGGACGGAGTGAAGCTTTCTTT	CASSLTGRSEAFF
-	TRBV28	TRBJ1-4	-	TGTGCCAGCAGTTTTAAGCGACTAGGTGAAAAACTGTTTTTT	CASSFKRLGEKLFF
-	TRBV28	TRBJ2-6	-	TGTGCCAGCAGTTTGAGGGGGGGTCGTGGGGCCAACGTCCTGACTTTC	CASSLRGGRGANVLTF
TRBD1	TRBV6-1	TRBJ1-1	-	TGTGCCAGCAGTGCTGTCCGGGACAGGGGCGACACTGAAGCTTTCTTT	CASSAVRDRGDTEAFF
TRBD1	TRBV18	TRBJ1-1	few	TGTGCCAGCTCACCCGACAGGGTGAACACTGAAGCTTTCTTT	CASSPDRVNTEAFF
TRBD2	TRBV9	TRBJ2-3	-	TGTGCCAGCAGCGTAGGGGTGGCGGGGGGGCTCACAGATACGCAGTATTTT	CASSVGVAGGLTDTQYF
-	TRBV5-4	TRBJ1-2	-	TGTGCCAGCAGCTTGATAACAGGAGCTAACTATGGCTACACCTTC	CASSLITGANYGYTF
-	TRBV9	TRBJ1-1	-	TGTGCCAGCAGCGCGGCGGGGGCCGCTGAAGCTTTCTTT	CASSAAGAAEAFF
TRBD2	TRBV20-1	TRBJ2-1	-	TGCAGTGCCCGGAGCGGGGGTGAGCAGTTCTTC	CSARSGGEQFF
-	TRBV7-8	TRBJ2-7	-	TGTGCCAGCAGCCTAGGGCGGACTGTTGTGACGGGAGAGCAGTACTTC	CASSLGRTVVTGEQYF
-	TRBV30	TRBJ1-1	-	TGTGCCTGGAGTGTACCAGGGGTGAGAAACACTGAAGCTTTCTTT	CAWSVPGVRNTEAFF
-	TRBV14	TRBJ2-6	-	TGTGCCAGCACGAGTCAAACAGGGAAGACGTACTCTGGGGCCAACGTCCTGACTTTC	CASTSQTGKTYSGANVLTF
TRBD1	TRBV30	TRBJ1-4	-	TGTGCCTGGGAGGACAGGGGTTTCGGAAAACTGTTTTTT	CAWEDRGFGKLFF
TRBD1	TRBV3-1/TRBV3-2	TRBJ1-1	-	TGTGCCAGCACCCACCGAGGGGGCCCCAACACTGAAGCTTTCTTT	CASTHRGGPNTEAFF
TRBD2	TRBV15	TRBJ2-1	-	TGTGCCACCAGCAGAGATCCTAGCGGGGGCCCGAGAAATGAGCAGTTCTTC	CATSRDPSGGPRNEQFF
TRBD1	TRBV6-1	TRBJ2-7	-	TGTGCCAGCAGTGGGGACAGGCTGGGGGTTTCCTACGAGCAGTACTTC	CASSGDRLGVSYEQYF
TRBD1	TRBV24-1	TRBJ1-2	-	TGTGCCACCAGCGACAGGGGGAGAAGCTATGGCTACACCTTC	CATSDRGRSYGYTF
-	TRBV14	TRBJ1-1	-	TGTGCCAGCAGCCAAGCTTTGAACACTGAAGCTTTCTTT	CASSQALNTEAFF
TRBD1	TRBV7-2	TRBJ1-1	-	TGTGCCAGCAGCTTAACGACAGGGGTCGAAGCTTTCTTT	CASSLTTGVEAFF
-	TRBV15	TRBJ1-4	-	TGTGCCACCAGCAGAGGAGAGACAGAAGCTAATGAAAAACTGTTTTTT	CATSRGETEANEKLFF
-	TRBV5-1	TRBJ1-1	few	TGCGCCAGCAGCTTGGGACCAAGGGCCGGGAGCACTGAAGCTTTCTTT	CASSLGPRAGSTEAFF
-	TRBV7-9	TRBJ1-1	-	TGTGCCAGCAGCTGGACAAACACTGAAGCTTTCTTT	CASSWTNTEAFF